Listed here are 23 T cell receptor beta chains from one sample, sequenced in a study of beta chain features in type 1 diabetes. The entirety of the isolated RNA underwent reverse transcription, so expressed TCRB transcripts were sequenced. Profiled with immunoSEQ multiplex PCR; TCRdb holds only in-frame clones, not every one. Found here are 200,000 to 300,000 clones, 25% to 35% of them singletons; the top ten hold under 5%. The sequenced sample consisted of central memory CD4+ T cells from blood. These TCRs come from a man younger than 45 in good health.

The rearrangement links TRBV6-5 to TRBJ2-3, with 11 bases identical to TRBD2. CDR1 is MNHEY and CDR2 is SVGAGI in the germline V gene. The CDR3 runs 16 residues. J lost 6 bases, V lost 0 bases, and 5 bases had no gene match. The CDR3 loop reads CASSYSSSGGLDTQYF. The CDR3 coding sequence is TGTGCCAGCAGTTACTCGTCTAGCGGGGGGTTGGATACGCAGTATTTT.

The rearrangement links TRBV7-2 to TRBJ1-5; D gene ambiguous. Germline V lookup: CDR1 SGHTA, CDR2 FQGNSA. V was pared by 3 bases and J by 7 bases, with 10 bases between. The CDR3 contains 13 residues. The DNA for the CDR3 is TGTGCCAGCAGCTTGTGGGCGGAGCAGCCCCAGCATTTT. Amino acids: CASSLWAEQPQHF.

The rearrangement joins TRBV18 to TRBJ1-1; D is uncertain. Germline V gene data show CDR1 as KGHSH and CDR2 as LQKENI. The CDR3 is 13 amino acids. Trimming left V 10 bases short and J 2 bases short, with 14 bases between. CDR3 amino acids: CATSRVGNTEAFF. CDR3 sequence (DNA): TGTGCCACCTCGCGAGTGGGCAACACTGAAGCTTTCTTT.

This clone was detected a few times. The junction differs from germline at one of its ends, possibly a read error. The CDR3 DNA reads as TGTGCCAGCAGCTTGGAACGGAGGGAAATCTTC. Translating it yields CASSLERREIF. The gene calls are TRBV5-6 and TRBJ2-1; D is perhaps TRBD2 (6 bases). CDR1 and CDR2 from the germline V gene are SGHDT and YYEEEE. The CDR3 totals 11 residues.

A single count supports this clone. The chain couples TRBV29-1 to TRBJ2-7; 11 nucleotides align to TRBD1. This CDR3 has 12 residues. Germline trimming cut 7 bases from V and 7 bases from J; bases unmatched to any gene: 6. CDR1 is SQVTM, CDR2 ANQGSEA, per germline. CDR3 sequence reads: CSGGTGGREQYF. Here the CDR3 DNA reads TGCAGCGGTGGGACAGGGGGAAGGGAGCAGTACTTC.

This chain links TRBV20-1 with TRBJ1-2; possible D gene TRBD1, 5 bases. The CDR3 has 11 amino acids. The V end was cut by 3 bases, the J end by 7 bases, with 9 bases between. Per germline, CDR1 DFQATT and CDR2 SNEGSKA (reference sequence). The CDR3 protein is CSASDSPGYTF. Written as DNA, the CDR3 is TGCAGTGCTAGTGACAGTCCTGGCTACACCTTC.

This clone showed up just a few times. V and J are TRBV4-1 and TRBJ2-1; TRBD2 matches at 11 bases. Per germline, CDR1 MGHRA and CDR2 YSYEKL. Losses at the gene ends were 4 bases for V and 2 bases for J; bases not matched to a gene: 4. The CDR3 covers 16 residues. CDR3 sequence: CASSPQTSGTYNEQFF. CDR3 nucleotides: TGCGCCAGCAGCCCTCAGACTAGCGGGACCTACAATGAGCAGTTCTTC.

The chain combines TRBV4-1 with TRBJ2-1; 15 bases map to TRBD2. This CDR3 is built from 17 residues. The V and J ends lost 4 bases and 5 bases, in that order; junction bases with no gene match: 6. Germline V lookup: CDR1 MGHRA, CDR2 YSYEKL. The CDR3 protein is CASSPGLAGGVNNEQFF. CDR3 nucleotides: TGCGCCAGCAGCCCCGGACTAGCGGGAGGGGTCAACAATGAGCAGTTCTTC.

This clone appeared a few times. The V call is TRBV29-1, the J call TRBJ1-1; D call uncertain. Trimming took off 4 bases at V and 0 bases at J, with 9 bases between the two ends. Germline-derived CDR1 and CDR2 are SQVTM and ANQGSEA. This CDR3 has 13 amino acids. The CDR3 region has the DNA TGCAGCGTTGGAAGGAGCCTGAACACTGAAGCTTTCTTT. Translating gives CSVGRSLNTEAFF. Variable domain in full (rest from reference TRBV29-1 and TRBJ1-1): SAVISQKPSRDICQRGTSLTIQCQVDSQVTMMFWYRQQPGQSLTLIATANQGSEATYESGFVIDKFPISRPNLTFSTLTVSNMSPEDSSIYLCSVGRSLNTEAFFGQGTRLTVV.

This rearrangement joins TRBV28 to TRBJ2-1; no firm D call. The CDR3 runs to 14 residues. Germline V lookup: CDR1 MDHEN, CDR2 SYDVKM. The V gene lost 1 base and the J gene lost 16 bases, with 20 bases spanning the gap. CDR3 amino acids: CASSLLSVSAVLFF. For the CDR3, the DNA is TGTGCCAGCAGTTTATTATCCGTATCGGCAGTCCTATTCTTC.

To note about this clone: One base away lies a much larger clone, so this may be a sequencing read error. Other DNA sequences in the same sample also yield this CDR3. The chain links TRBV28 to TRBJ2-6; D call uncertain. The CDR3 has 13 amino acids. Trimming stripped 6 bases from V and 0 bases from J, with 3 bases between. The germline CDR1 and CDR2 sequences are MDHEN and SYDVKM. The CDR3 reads CASRISGANVLTF. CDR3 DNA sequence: TGTGCCAGCAGGATCTCTGGGGCCAACGTCCTGACTTTC.

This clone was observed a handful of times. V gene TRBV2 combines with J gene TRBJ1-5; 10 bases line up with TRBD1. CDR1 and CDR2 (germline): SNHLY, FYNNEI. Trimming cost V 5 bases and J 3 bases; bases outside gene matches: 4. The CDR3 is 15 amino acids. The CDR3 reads CASSTGQGHNQPQHF. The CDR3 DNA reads TGTGCCAGCAGTACGGGACAGGGGCACAATCAGCCCCAGCATTTT. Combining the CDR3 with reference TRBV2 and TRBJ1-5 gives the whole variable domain EPEVTQTPSHQVTQMGQEVILRCVPISNHLYFYWYRQILGQKVEFLVSFYNNEISEKSEIFDDQFSVERPDGSNFTLKIRSTKLEDSAMYFCASSTGQGHNQPQHFGDGTRLSIL.

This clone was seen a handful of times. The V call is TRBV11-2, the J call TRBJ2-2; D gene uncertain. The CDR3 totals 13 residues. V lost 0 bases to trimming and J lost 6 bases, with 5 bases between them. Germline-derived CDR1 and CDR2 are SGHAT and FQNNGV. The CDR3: CASSLEPPGELFF. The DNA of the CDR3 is TGTGCCAGCAGCTTAGAACCCCCCGGGGAGCTGTTTTTT.

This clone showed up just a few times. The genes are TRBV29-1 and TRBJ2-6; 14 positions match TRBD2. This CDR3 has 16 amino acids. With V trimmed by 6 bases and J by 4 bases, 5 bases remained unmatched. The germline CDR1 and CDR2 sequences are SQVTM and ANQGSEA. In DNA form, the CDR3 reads TGCAGCGTACCGACTAGCGGGAGGGGAGGGGCCAACGTCCTGACTTTC. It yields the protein CSVPTSGRGGANVLTF.

CDR3 loop: CAWSVGNRDGGELFF. Here the CDR3 DNA reads TGTGCCTGGAGTGTCGGGAACAGGGACGGCGGGGAGCTGTTTTTT. V and J are TRBV30 and TRBJ2-2; maybe TRBD1 (6 bases). The germline CDR1 and CDR2 sequences are GTSNPN and SVGIG (reference sequence). V was cut by 0 bases and J by 7 bases, with 15 bases left in between. The CDR3 runs 15 residues.

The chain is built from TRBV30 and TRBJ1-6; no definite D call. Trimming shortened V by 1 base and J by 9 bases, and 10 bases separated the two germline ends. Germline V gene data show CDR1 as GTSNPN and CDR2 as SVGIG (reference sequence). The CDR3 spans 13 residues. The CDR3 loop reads CAWSDIEGSPLHF. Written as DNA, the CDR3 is TGTGCCTGGAGTGACATTGAGGGTTCACCCCTCCACTTT.

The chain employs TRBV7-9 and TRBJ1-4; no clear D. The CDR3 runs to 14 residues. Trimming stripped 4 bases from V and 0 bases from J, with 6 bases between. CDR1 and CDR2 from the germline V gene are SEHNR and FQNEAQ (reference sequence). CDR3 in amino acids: CASSSSPTNEKLFF. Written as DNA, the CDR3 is TGTGCCAGCAGCTCCAGCCCAACTAATGAAAAACTGTTTTTT.

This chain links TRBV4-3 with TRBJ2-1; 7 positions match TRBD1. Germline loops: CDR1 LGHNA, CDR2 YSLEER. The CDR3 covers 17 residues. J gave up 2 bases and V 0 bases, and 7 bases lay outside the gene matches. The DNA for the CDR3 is TGCGCCAGCAGCCAAGATAGCCGACAGGGTACCTACAATGAGCAGTTCTTC. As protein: CASSQDSRQGTYNEQFF.

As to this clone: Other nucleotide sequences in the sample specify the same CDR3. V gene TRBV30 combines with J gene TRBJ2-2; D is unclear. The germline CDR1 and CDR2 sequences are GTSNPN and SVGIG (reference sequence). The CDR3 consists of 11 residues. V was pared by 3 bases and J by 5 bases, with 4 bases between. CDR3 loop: CAWRGTGELFF. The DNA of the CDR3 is TGTGCCTGGAGGGGTACCGGGGAGCTGTTTTTT.

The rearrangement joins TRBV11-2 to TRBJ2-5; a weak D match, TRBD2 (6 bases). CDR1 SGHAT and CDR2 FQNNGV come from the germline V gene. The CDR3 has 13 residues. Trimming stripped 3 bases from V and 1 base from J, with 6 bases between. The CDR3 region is CASSFGGQETQYF. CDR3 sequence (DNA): TGTGCCAGCAGCTTCGGGGGCCAAGAGACCCAGTACTTC.

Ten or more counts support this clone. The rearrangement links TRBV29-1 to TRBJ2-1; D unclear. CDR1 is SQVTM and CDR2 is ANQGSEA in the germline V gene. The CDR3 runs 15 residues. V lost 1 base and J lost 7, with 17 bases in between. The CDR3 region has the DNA TGCAGCGTTGAAGGAGGAGCCCCCCTGAGAAATGAGCAGTTCTTC. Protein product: CSVEGGAPLRNEQFF.

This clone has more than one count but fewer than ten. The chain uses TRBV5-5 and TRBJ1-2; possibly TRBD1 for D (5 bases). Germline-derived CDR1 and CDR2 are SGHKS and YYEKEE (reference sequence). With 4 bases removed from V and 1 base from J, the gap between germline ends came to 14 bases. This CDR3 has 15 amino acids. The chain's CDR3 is CASSPNPQGNYGYTF. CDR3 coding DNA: TGTGCCAGCAGCCCCAACCCCCAGGGTAACTATGGCTACACCTTC.

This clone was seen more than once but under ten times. The CDR3 sequence: CASSLGTSHGNEQFF. In nucleotides, the CDR3 is TGTGCCAGCAGCTTAGGGACTAGCCATGGGAATGAGCAGTTCTTC. V gene TRBV7-9 combines with J gene TRBJ2-1; TRBD2 agrees at 8 bases. Germline trimming cut 1 base from V and 7 bases from J; bases unmatched to any gene: 6. CDR3 size: 15 residues. CDR1 and CDR2 (germline): SEHNR, FQNEAQ (reference sequence). The entire variable domain, with the rest obtained from reference TRBV7-9 and TRBJ2-1, is as follows: DTGVSQNPRHKITKRGQNVTFRCDPISEHNRLYWYRQTLGQGPEFLTYFQNEAQLEKSRLLSDRFSAERPKGSFSTLEIQRTEQGDSAMYLCASSLGTSHGNEQFFGPGTRLTVL.